Presented here are 10 T cell receptor beta chains from one specimen sequenced in a study of blood T cell repertoires in COVID-19. The table came from immunoSEQ multiplex PCR; TCRdb's copy has only in-frame clones and leaves some out. The sample contains under 120,000 clones, more than 75% of which appear only once. Sequencing used peripheral blood. These receptors were collected from a human donor in a cohort sampled during active COVID-19.

This chain links TRBV10-2 with TRBJ2-5; 11 nucleotides align to TRBD2. CDR1 is WSHSY and CDR2 is SAAADI in the germline V gene. CDR3 length: 15 residues. This CDR3 reads CASRASGGIGETQYF. The CDR3 DNA reads as TGCGCGAGCCGGGCTAGCGGGGGGATAGGAGAGACCCAGTACTTC.

The CDR3 reads CASSLGQGSDIQYF. CDR3 nucleotide sequence: TGCGCCAGCAGCCTAGGACAGGGGTCCGACATTCAGTACTTC. The rearrangement joins TRBV4-3 to TRBJ2-4; 9 positions agree with TRBD1. With V trimmed by 4 bases and J by 8 bases, 6 bases remained unmatched. Per germline, CDR1 LGHNA and CDR2 YSLEER. The CDR3 totals 14 residues.

The sample holds one count of this clone. V usage is TRBV10-3 and J usage is TRBJ2-7; TRBD2 agrees at 11 bases. Germline values: CDR1 ENHRY, CDR2 SYGVKD. V gave up 10 bases and J gave up 6 bases; unmatched junction bases: 17. This CDR3 has 16 residues. The DNA of the CDR3 is TGTGCCACCGGAACTCTACTAGCGGGAGTCGCCCCCGAGCAGTACTTC. Translating it yields CATGTLLAGVAPEQYF.

In DNA form, the CDR3 reads TGTGCCTGGAGTACAGCGGGACAGGGGTCCTACGAGCAGTACTTC. Protein sequence: CAWSTAGQGSYEQYF. The rearrangement links TRBV30 to TRBJ2-7, with 10 positions matching TRBD1. CDR1 is GTSNPN, CDR2 SVGIG, per germline (reference sequence). The junction had 5 bases not matched to a gene; V was cut back by 2 bases and J by 1 base. CDR3 length: 15 residues.

The J gene is TRBJ1-2, the V gene TRBV6-6; 7 nucleotides match TRBD1. The CDR3 length is 14 residues. Germline V gene lookup returns CDR1 MNHNY and CDR2 SVGAGI (reference sequence). V was clipped by 2 bases and J by 8 bases; unmatched bases: 8. The CDR3 DNA sequence: TGTGCCAGCAGTTACATGGAGGGGGCGGGCGGCTACACCTTC. It translates to CASSYMEGAGGYTF.

The V call is TRBV3-1 (or the pseudogene TRBV3-2), the J call TRBJ2-1, with 7 bases aligning to TRBD1. Germline V CDR1 and CDR2: LGHDT, YNNKEL (reference sequence). J gave up 2 bases and V 1 base, and 2 bases lay outside the gene matches. The CDR3 is 15 residues long. The DNA of the CDR3 is TGTGCCAGCAGCCAAGGGGACAGCCCCTACAATGAGCAGTTCTTC. Amino acid sequence: CASSQGDSPYNEQFF.

The chain joins TRBV28 to TRBJ2-2; D ambiguous. The germline V and J ends were trimmed by 3 bases and 1 base, with 9 bases remaining between them. Germline V gene data show CDR1 as MDHEN and CDR2 as SYDVKM. This CDR3 comprises 15 residues. CDR3 region: CASSFNLGNTGELFF. CDR3 DNA sequence: TGTGCCAGCAGTTTTAATCTAGGGAACACCGGGGAGCTGTTTTTT. Full variable domain (remainder filled in from reference TRBV28 and TRBJ2-2): DVKVTQSSRYLVKRTGEKVFLECVQDMDHENMFWYRQDPGLGLRLIYFSYDVKMKEKGDIPEGYSVSREKKERFSLILESASTNQTSMYLCASSFNLGNTGELFFGEGSRLTVL.

This rearrangement joins TRBV27 to TRBJ2-7; a weak D match, TRBD1 (6 bases). Germline lookup yields CDR1 MNHEY and CDR2 SMNVEV (reference sequence). Trimming cost V 7 bases and J 3 bases, with 25 bases left between them. CDR3 length: 17 residues. The DNA of the CDR3 is TGTGCCAGCAAGTTGGAGGCAGGGGCGCCGGGAAGCTACGAGCAGTACTTC. As protein: CASKLEAGAPGSYEQYF.

The J gene is TRBJ2-3, the V gene TRBV5-1, with 7 bases that match TRBD1. V lost 5 bases, J lost 4 bases, and 10 bases stayed unmatched. The CDR3 is 15 amino acids. Germline assignment: CDR1 SGHRS and CDR2 YFSETQ. Here the CDR3 reads CASRTGDLIADTQYF. The CDR3 coding sequence is TGCGCCAGCAGAACAGGGGATTTAATTGCAGATACGCAGTATTTT.

In regard to this clone: At the DNA level, this CDR3 is encoded by other sequences in the same sample as well. The V and J genes are TRBV5-1 and TRBJ1-4, with D uncertain. Trimming took off 4 bases at V and 3 bases at J, with 7 bases between the two ends. CDR3 length equals 13 residues. Germline CDR1 is SGHRS and CDR2 is YFSETQ. The CDR3 spells CASSRQANEKLFF. CDR3 in DNA: TGCGCCAGCAGCCGGCAGGCTAATGAAAAACTGTTTTTT.